This TCR beta chain was captured in a study of blood T cell repertoires in COVID-19. The table came from immunoSEQ multiplex PCR; TCRdb's copy has only in-frame clones and leaves some out. In the table there are some 210,000 clones, 75% to 85% of which are singletons. The germline V gene has CDR1 SGHNT and CDR2 YENEEA. The CDR3 is made up of 14 amino acids. The ends were cut back, 5 bases at V and 3 bases at J, with 13 bases in the middle. The sequencing input was PBMCs or T cells enriched from blood (not recorded which). The source is a man in his forties or fifties who had recovered from COVID-19. This chain uses TRBV11-3 with TRBJ2-5, with D possibly being TRBD1 (6 bases). This chain's CDR3 is CASSQTGYEETQYF. The CDR3 DNA is TGTGCCAGCAGCCAAACAGGGTATGAAGAGACCCAGTACTTC.